One sample yielded the 13 T cell receptor beta chains listed below, sequenced in a study of somatic mutations in cytotoxic T cells in rheumatoid arthritis. TCRdb keeps only in-frame clones here, not all; method: immunoSEQ multiplex PCR. The top ten hold 6% to 8.5% of the sample, which has 13,000 to 15,000 clones, about three quarters seen once. Specimen: CD8+ T cells sorted from blood. The receptor set was obtained from an adult with rheumatoid arthritis.

This sequence joins TRBV9 and TRBJ2-5; TRBD2 matches 8 bases. The V segment lost 0 bases and the J segment 4 bases; nucleotides outside the gene matches: 5. The CDR3 is made up of 15 amino acids. CDR1 is SGDLS, CDR2 YYNGEE, per germline. For the CDR3, the DNA is TGTGCCAGCAGCGTAGCTTCGGGGGGGCGAGAGACCCAGTACTTC. Its translation is CASSVASGGRETQYF.

The CDR3 DNA reads as TGCGCCAGCAGCTTGGCCTCAGGAAAAACTGAAGCTTTCTTT. As protein: CASSLASGKTEAFF. V gene TRBV5-1 combines with J gene TRBJ1-1, with unresolved D. Trimming pared 0 bases from V and 5 bases from J, leaving 11 bases between. Germline-derived CDR1 and CDR2 are SGHRS and YFSETQ. The CDR3 is 14 amino acids.

CDR3 nucleotide sequence: TGTGCCAGCAGTTCTCGCGGGCAGGCAAACACCGGGGAGCTGTTTTTT. It is translated as CASSSRGQANTGELFF. This chain uses TRBV9 with TRBJ2-2; maybe TRBD2 (5 bases). Trimming removed 5 bases from V and 2 bases from J, with 16 bases in between. CDR3 size: 16 residues. Germline V CDR1 and CDR2: SGDLS, YYNGEE.

This chain joins TRBV5-4 and TRBJ1-2; possibly TRBD1 for D (6 bases). V lost 2 bases, J lost 8 bases, and 13 bases lay in between. The germline V gene encodes CDR1 SGHNT and CDR2 YYREEE (reference sequence). The CDR3 is 13 residues long. The CDR3 DNA follows: TGTGCCAGCAGCTTAGCCGGGACACAAGGCTACACCTTC. Encoded protein: CASSLAGTQGYTF.

This clone has more than one count but fewer than ten. This chain joins TRBV30 and TRBJ1-1; tentatively, D is TRBD1 (5 bases). Trimming left V 4 bases short and J 7 bases short, with 10 bases between. Germline-derived CDR1 and CDR2 are GTSNPN and SVGIG (reference sequence). The CDR3 is 11 residues long. The CDR3 nucleotides are TGTGCCTGGATATTCAGGGTTGAAGCTTTCTTT. Encoded protein: CAWIFRVEAFF. Combining the CDR3 with reference TRBV30 and TRBJ1-1 gives the whole variable domain SQTIHQWPATLVQPVGSPLSLECTVEGTSNPNLYWYRQAAGRGLQLLFYSVGIGQISSEVPQNLSASRPQDRQFILSSKKLLLSDSGFYLCAWIFRVEAFFGQGTRLTVV.

The chain is built from TRBV27 and TRBJ1-2; unclear D gene. Germline CDR1 MNHEY, CDR2 SMNVEV (reference sequence). Trimming removed 3 bases at V and 3 bases at J, with 11 bases between. The CDR3 loop spans 14 amino acids. The CDR3 reads CASSFNSGDYGYTF. CDR3 nucleotides: TGTGCCAGCAGTTTTAACAGTGGAGACTATGGCTACACCTTC.

This rearrangement joins TRBV2 to TRBJ2-5; TRBD1 might be the D (5 bases). The J call could be wrong; TRBJ2-7 is a better fit for the DNA end. CDR1 and CDR2 (germline): SNHLY, FYNNEI. CDR3 size: 12 residues. The CDR3 here is CASEGRDDEQYF. CDR3 coding DNA: TGTGCCAGCGAAGGCAGGGATGACGAGCAGTACTTC.

In this sample, this clone turned up a few times. This rearrangement joins TRBV7-8 to TRBJ2-3; weak D call: TRBD2 (7 bases). V lost 1 base, J lost 0 bases, and 8 bases lay in between. The CDR3 sequence is 15 residues long. CDR1 and CDR2 (germline): SGHVS, FQNEAQ. CDR3 coding DNA: TGTGCCAGCAGCTTAGAGGGGGGGAGCACAGATACGCAGTATTTT. The encoded protein is CASSLEGGSTDTQYF.

In DNA, the CDR3 is TGTGCCAGCAGCCATACCTCAGGGCCTAACTATGGCTACACCTTC. Amino acids: CASSHTSGPNYGYTF. The genes are TRBV7-9 and TRBJ1-2, with a weak D call TRBD1 (5 bases). Trimming took off 5 bases at V and 0 bases at J, with 13 bases between the two ends. CDR1 and CDR2 from the germline V gene are SEHNR and FQNEAQ (reference sequence). CDR3 size: 15 residues.

The gene calls are TRBV7-9 and TRBJ2-1; a weak D match, TRBD1 (5 bases). This CDR3 has 13 amino acids. Germline loops: CDR1 SEHNR, CDR2 FQNEAQ (reference sequence). Trimming cost V 2 bases and J 4 bases, with 6 bases left between them. Written as DNA, the CDR3 is TGTGCCAGCAGCTTACGACAGTACAATGAGCAGTTCTTC. Encoded protein: CASSLRQYNEQFF.

The rearrangement uses TRBV7-9 and TRBJ2-1; D possibly corresponds to TRBD1 (6 bases). Germline V CDR1 and CDR2: SEHNR, FQNEAQ (reference sequence). The CDR3 has 15 residues. Trimming left V 6 bases short and J 5 bases short, with 17 bases between. CDR3 region: CASSLTGTSDNEQFF. The CDR3 nucleotides are TGTGCCAGCAGTTTGACCGGGACAAGCGACAATGAGCAGTTCTTC.

The chain carries TRBV5-1 and TRBJ2-7; TRBD2 matches 9 bases. The CDR3 runs 17 residues. Germline assignment: CDR1 SGHRS and CDR2 YFSETQ. V lost 0 bases, J lost 2 bases, and 9 bases stayed unmatched. CDR3 residues: CASSLASLAGLPYEQYF. DNA of the CDR3: TGCGCCAGCAGCTTGGCCAGCCTAGCGGGACTCCCCTACGAGCAGTACTTC.

The sample holds a few counts of this clone. V and J are TRBV5-6 and TRBJ2-7; the D call may be TRBD1 or TRBD2 (5 bases each). The CDR3 is made up of 13 amino acids. V dropped 4 bases and J dropped 9 bases, with 17 bases sitting between them. Germline CDR1 is SGHDT and CDR2 is YYEEEE. CDR3 bases: TGTGCCAGCAGCCAAGACGGGGCTGTGGGGCAGTACTTC. Translated, it gives CASSQDGAVGQYF.